Sequencing of this T cell receptor (beta chain) was carried out in a study of T-cell reconstitution after alpha-beta-depleted transplantation in children. Notes on the study in general: After transplant, high TCRbeta diversity at day 60 in some patients arose from surviving recipient T cells and thymic progenitors.

This clonotype was recorded a few times. As yet, its antigen is unknown. One end of the junction varies from germline; a read error may be responsible. The CDR3 loop spans 14 amino acids. Germline CDR1 SGDLS, CDR2 YYNGEE. TCRbeta library preparation incorporated unique molecular identifiers. MiXCR, applied by TCRdb to the PCR reads, yields one record per CDR3 protein. The repertoire holds 750,000 to 950,000 distinct CDR3 sequences, with under 20% as singletons. The sample here was PBMCs, mostly from graft donor cells, taken 360 days after TCRalphabeta/CD19-depleted stem cell transplant. The receptor's source is a male patient between 10 and 17 years old who had a stem cell transplant for acute lymphoblastic leukemia, so the T cells may come from the graft donor. The chain links TRBV9 to TRBJ2-7; 9 bases fit TRBD1. CDR3: CASSSGQGHYEQHF. The CDR3 DNA follows: TGTGCCAGCAGCTCGGGACAGGGACACTACGAGCAGCACTTC.